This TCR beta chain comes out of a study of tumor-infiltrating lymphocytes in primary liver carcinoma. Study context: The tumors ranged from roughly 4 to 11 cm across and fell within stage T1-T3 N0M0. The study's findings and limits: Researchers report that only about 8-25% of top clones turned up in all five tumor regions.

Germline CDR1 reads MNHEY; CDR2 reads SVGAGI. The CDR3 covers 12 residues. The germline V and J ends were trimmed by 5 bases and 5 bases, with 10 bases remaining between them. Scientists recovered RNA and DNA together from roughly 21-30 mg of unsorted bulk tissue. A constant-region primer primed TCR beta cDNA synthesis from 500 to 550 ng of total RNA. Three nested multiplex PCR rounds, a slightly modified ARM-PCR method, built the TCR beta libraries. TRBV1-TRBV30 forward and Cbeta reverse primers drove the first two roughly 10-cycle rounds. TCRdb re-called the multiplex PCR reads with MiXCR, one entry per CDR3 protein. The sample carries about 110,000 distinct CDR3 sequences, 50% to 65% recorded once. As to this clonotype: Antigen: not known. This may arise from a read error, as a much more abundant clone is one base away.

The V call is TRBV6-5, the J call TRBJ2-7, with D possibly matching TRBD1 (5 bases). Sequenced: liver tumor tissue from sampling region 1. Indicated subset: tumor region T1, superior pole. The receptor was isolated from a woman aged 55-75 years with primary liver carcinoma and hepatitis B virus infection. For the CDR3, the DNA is TGTGCCAGCAGTCCCCAGGGCCACGAGCAGTACTTC. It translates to CASSPQGHEQYF.